The clone carrying this T cell receptor (beta chain) was found many times. V shed 1 base and J shed 1 base, with 4 bases lying between them. The CDR3 runs to 14 residues. Germline V lookup: CDR1 MGHRA, CDR2 YSYEKL. The data derive from a study of T cells of healthy individuals. Via MiXCR, TCRdb re-called the 5' RACE reads, giving one row per CDR3 protein. There are about 96,000 distinct CDR3 sequences in the sample; under 20% occur only once, and around 6.5% lies in the top ten. This clonotype was obtained from a human donor in good health. J is TRBJ2-2 and V is TRBV4-1; D ambiguous. The CDR3 DNA is TGCGCCAGCAGCCAAGGGTGGAACACCGGGGAGCTGTTTTTT. It is translated as CASSQGWNTGELFF.